The sequence of this T cell receptor beta chain was determined in a study of shared clonotypes between healthy human individuals. Produced via immunoSEQ multiplex PCR; TCRdb's table is partial and in-frame only. The sample carries roughly 2.6 million clones, approximately 90% recorded once. V lost 10 bases, J lost 8 bases, and 9 bases stayed unmatched. The CDR3 has 13 residues. Germline V gives CDR1 ENHRY, CDR2 SYGVKD. The origin of this receptor is a man younger than 35 in good health. Specimen: naive CD4+ T cells sorted from blood. Documented subset: CD45RA+ positively selected. This rearrangement joins TRBV10-3 to TRBJ1-4, with 8 bases fitting TRBD1. The CDR3 region is CASSGTGREKLFF. CDR3 nucleotide sequence: TGTGCCAGCTCAGGGACAGGCCGGGAAAAACTGTTTTTT.